The source of this TCR beta chain is a study of blood T cell repertoires in COVID-19. Using immunoSEQ multiplex PCR, the repertoire was profiled, and TCRdb retains in-frame clones only, with some absent. The table includes 350,000 to 400,000 clones, 70% to 90% detected once. All enrollees were about 18 to 89 years old and from about 24 US areas. The length of the CDR3 is 13 residues. CDR1 and CDR2 (germline): SQVTM, ANQGSEA. With 4 bases removed from V and 4 bases from J, the gap between germline ends came to 10 bases. This sequence was found in a man between 35 and 55 years old in a cohort exposed to, infected with or recovered from COVID-19 (not recorded which). This chain links TRBV29-1 with TRBJ1-4; D gene ambiguous. Material for sequencing was PBMCs or T cells enriched from blood (not recorded which). DNA for the CDR3: TGCAGCGTTGGGGGAGTCGGTAATGAAAAACTGTTTTTT. Amino acids: CSVGGVGNEKLFF.